The 27 T cell receptor beta chains below all came from one sample that was sequenced in a study of liver allograft versus peripheral blood T cells. Across the whole study: Transplanted-liver and recipient peripheral blood T cell receptor repertoires were compared.

TCRdb recomputed calls from the reads with MiXCR, one row per CDR3 protein. The sample carries some 16,000 distinct CDR3 sequences, around 21% recorded once. These receptors were collected from a human patient who had a liver transplant. Part of the T cell pool may stem from the graft donor.

The CDR3 nucleotides read TGTGCCAGCAGTAGACAGCTTGGCAATGAAAAACTGTTTTTT. Residues: CASSRQLGNEKLFF. The V and J genes are TRBV28 and TRBJ1-4; D perhaps matches TRBD1 (5 bases). Trimming took 5 bases from V and 5 from J, leaving 12 bases between them. The CDR3 runs to 14 residues. Germline values: CDR1 MDHEN, CDR2 SYDVKM.

This rearrangement joins TRBV7-9 to TRBJ2-1; 9 bases match TRBD2. Germline V lookup: CDR1 SEHNR, CDR2 FQNEAQ (reference sequence). V lost 6 bases to trimming and J lost 5 bases; unmatched junction nucleotides: 17. CDR3 size: 18 residues. The CDR3 bases are TGTGCCAGCAGATCCCGAGGCCTCATTAGCGGGAGCAACAATGAGCAGTTCTTC. This gives the protein CASRSRGLISGSNNEQFF.

At least ten counts were recorded for this clonotype. The chain is built from TRBV18 and TRBJ2-1; D possibly corresponds to TRBD2 (6 bases). The V gene lost 6 bases and the J gene lost 9 bases, with 18 bases spanning the gap. The CDR3 has 14 residues. The V gene's germline CDR1 is KGHSH and CDR2 LQKENI. The CDR3 DNA sequence: TGTGCCAGCTCCCCTGAGACTAGACCCGTTGAGCAGTTCTTC. This gives the protein CASSPETRPVEQFF.

This clonotype is judged medium-sized. The V and J genes are TRBV18 and TRBJ2-3; no clear D gene. Germline V CDR1 and CDR2: KGHSH, LQKENI. This CDR3 region has 14 residues. V shed 3 bases and J shed 1 base, with 8 bases lying between them. The CDR3 DNA follows: TGTGCCAGCTCACCGACAACAGGCACAGATACGCAGTATTTT. Translating it yields CASSPTTGTDTQYF.

The genes are TRBV7-2 and TRBJ2-3; D remains ambiguous. V lost 1 base to trimming and J lost 4 bases, with 12 bases between them. The germline V gene encodes CDR1 SGHTA and CDR2 FQGNSA. This CDR3 is 15 amino acids long. CDR3 nucleotides: TGTGCCAGCAGCTTAGTCCCCGCGCCGTCAGATACGCAGTATTTT. This translates into CASSLVPAPSDTQYF. Full variable domain (remainder filled in from reference TRBV7-2 and TRBJ2-3): GAGVSQSPSNKVTEKGKDVELRCDPISGHTALYWYRQSLGQGLEFLIYFQGNSAPDKSGLPSDRFSAERTGGSVSTLTIQRTQQEDSAVYLCASSLVPAPSDTQYFGPGTRLTVL.

This clonotype was observed at least ten times. This sequence joins TRBV29-1 and TRBJ2-7; TRBD1 agrees at 8 bases. Trimming at V came to 4 bases and at J to 3 bases, leaving 5 bases not matched to a gene. The CDR3 is 13 amino acids. Germline lookup yields CDR1 SQVTM and CDR2 ANQGSEA. The CDR3, as DNA: TGCAGCGTTGTGGACAGGGCCAACTACGAGCAGTACTTC. Residues: CSVVDRANYEQYF.

By share, this clonotype ranks as medium-sized. This chain joins TRBV6-2 or TRBV6-3 and TRBJ2-7; 8 bases match TRBD1. CDR3 size: 14 residues. Germline trimming cut 2 bases from V and 2 bases from J; bases unmatched to any gene: 2. Germline V gene lookup returns CDR1 MNHEY and CDR2 SVGEGT. DNA of the CDR3: TGTGCCAGCAGTTACGACAGGGGCCCCTACGAGCAGTACTTC. This encodes CASSYDRGPYEQYF.

The chain is built from TRBV7-2 and TRBJ2-3, with 10 bases lining up with TRBD2. Germline loops: CDR1 SGHTA, CDR2 FQGNSA. There are 19 residues in the CDR3. J was trimmed by 2 bases and V by 1 base; bases with no gene match: 12. The CDR3 here is CASSLEGPSGGVSTDTQYF. The CDR3 DNA follows: TGTGCCAGCAGCTTAGAAGGCCCTAGCGGGGGAGTATCCACAGATACGCAGTATTTT.

This clonotype appeared a few times. V usage is TRBV6-2 or TRBV6-3 and J usage is TRBJ2-7; 13 bases align to TRBD2. CDR1 MNHEY and CDR2 SVGEGT come from the germline V gene. V shed 6 bases, J shed 0 bases, and the junction held 2 bases outside the gene matches. CDR3 size: 15 residues. In DNA, the CDR3 is TGTGCCAGCAGCAGGACTAGCGGGAGCTCCTACGAGCAGTACTTC. It yields the protein CASSRTSGSSYEQYF.

This chain links TRBV27 with TRBJ2-7; TRBD2 matches 12 bases. Trimming took 6 bases from V and 5 from J; bases not matched to a gene: 11. The CDR3 loop spans 16 amino acids. Per germline, CDR1 MNHEY and CDR2 SMNVEV (reference sequence). Written as DNA, the CDR3 is TGTGCCAGCAGCCCACTAGCGGGAGGAGTGACTAACGAGCAGTACTTC. Residues: CASSPLAGGVTNEQYF.

This clonotype has more than one count but fewer than ten. This chain joins TRBV15 and TRBJ1-5; D possibly corresponds to TRBD1 (5 bases). Germline V gene data show CDR1 as LNHNV and CDR2 as YYDKDF (reference sequence). Between the trimmed V and J ends, which lost 1 base and 2 bases, there was a span of 18 bases. The CDR3 sequence is 18 residues long. The CDR3 is CATSRGEGITGGNQPQHF. As DNA, the CDR3 is TGTGCCACCAGCAGAGGTGAGGGTATAACAGGAGGCAATCAGCCCCAGCATTTT.

This chain joins TRBV20-1 and TRBJ2-3, with 10 bases identical to TRBD2. CDR1 and CDR2 from the germline V gene are DFQATT and SNEGSKA (reference sequence). This CDR3 contains 15 residues. The trim removed 0 bases at V and 4 bases at J, leaving 4 bases unmatched. CDR3 region: CSARDERGGSDTQYF. The CDR3, as DNA: TGCAGTGCTAGAGATGAGCGGGGGGGCTCAGATACGCAGTATTTT.

The V call is TRBV20-1, the J call TRBJ2-7; TRBD1 is a possible D gene (5 bases). V lost 0 bases, J lost 0 bases, and 12 bases lay in between. Germline V lookup: CDR1 DFQATT, CDR2 SNEGSKA (reference sequence). This CDR3 region has 15 residues. The CDR3 reads CSAREETVISYEQYF. The CDR3 DNA is TGCAGTGCTAGAGAGGAGACAGTGATCTCCTACGAGCAGTACTTC.

The chain recombines TRBV20-1 with TRBJ2-1; the match to TRBD1 covers 8 bases. The CDR3 runs to 12 residues. The V gene's germline CDR1 is DFQATT and CDR2 SNEGSKA (reference sequence). V lost 6 bases to trimming and J lost 8 bases; unmatched junction nucleotides: 6. The CDR3 sequence is CSAPKQGDEQFF. Written as DNA, the CDR3 is TGCAGTGCCCCGAAACAGGGGGATGAGCAGTTCTTC.

As concerns this clonotype: A junction boundary mismatches the germline segment, possibly from a read error. The rearrangement links TRBV15 to TRBJ2-1, with D possibly TRBD2 on 5 matching bases. CDR1 is LNHNV, CDR2 YYDKDF, per germline (reference sequence). CDR3 length: 12 residues. The CDR3 coding sequence is TGTGCCACCAGCAGGGAGGACCCCCCTTTGCTCTTC. Its translation is CATSREDPPLLF.

DNA for the CDR3: TGTGCCAGCAGAGCAAATAGCAATCAGCCCCAGCATTTT. This codes for CASRANSNQPQHF. The rearrangement joins TRBV25-1 to TRBJ1-5; D is unresolved. Trimming removed 6 bases at V and 0 bases at J, with 6 bases between. Germline V gene data show CDR1 as MGHDK and CDR2 as SYGVNS. The CDR3 is 13 amino acids.

The V call is TRBV7-2, the J call TRBJ1-2; unclear D gene. Deletions cut 5 bases from V and 8 bases from J, with 12 bases between. CDR1 is SGHTA, CDR2 FQGNSA, per germline. This CDR3 is 12 amino acids long. The CDR3: CASSRSVGGYTF. As DNA, the CDR3 is TGTGCCAGCAGCCGGAGCGTAGGGGGCTACACCTTC.

The chain is built from TRBV20-1 and TRBJ2-7; D is unresolved. V gave up 8 bases and J gave up 3 bases, with 11 bases separating them. The CDR3 consists of 11 residues. The V gene's germline CDR1 is DFQATT and CDR2 SNEGSKA (reference sequence). DNA for the CDR3: TGCAGTCTCCCGGGCGACTACGAGCAGTACTTC. It yields the protein CSLPGDYEQYF.

This clonotype was seen more than once but under ten times. The J gene is TRBJ1-5, the V gene TRBV18, with unresolved D. CDR1 is KGHSH, CDR2 LQKENI, per germline. V gave up 2 bases and J gave up 4 bases, with 6 bases separating them. The CDR3 consists of 13 residues. CDR3 sequence: CASSPTTNQPQHF. CDR3 coding DNA: TGTGCCAGCTCACCAACGACGAATCAGCCCCAGCATTTT.

This clonotype was counted a few times. The V and J genes are TRBV27 and TRBJ2-7; possibly TRBD1 for D (5 bases). CDR1 and CDR2 (germline): MNHEY, SMNVEV (reference sequence). The V end lost 6 bases, the J end lost 2 bases, and 14 bases lay between the germline ends. This CDR3 comprises 14 residues. This chain's CDR3 is CASRLTAATYEQYF. DNA of the CDR3: TGTGCCAGCAGGCTGACAGCCGCCACCTACGAGCAGTACTTC.

V gene TRBV28 combines with J gene TRBJ2-3; 9 bases are shared with TRBD2. V shed 7 bases, J shed 4 bases, and the junction held 6 bases outside the gene matches. The CDR3 totals 14 residues. Germline CDR1 MDHEN, CDR2 SYDVKM. The CDR3, as DNA: TGTGCCAGCATTCCGGGACTAGCAGCAGATACGCAGTATTTT. This translates into CASIPGLAADTQYF.

This clonotype has ten or more counts. The CDR3 sequence is CASSGQRTGGYEQYF. CDR3 in DNA: TGTGCCAGCAGTGGCCAGCGTACAGGGGGCTACGAGCAGTACTTC. The V and J genes are TRBV6-1 and TRBJ2-7, with TRBD1 matching 8 bases. Germline V CDR1 and CDR2: MNHNS, SASEGT. Trimming cost V 4 bases and J 3 bases; bases outside gene matches: 8. The CDR3 loop spans 15 amino acids.

There are a few counts of this clonotype. The J gene is TRBJ1-1, the V gene TRBV7-2; 10 nucleotides align to TRBD1. This CDR3 has 17 residues. In germline, CDR1 is SGHTA, CDR2 FQGNSA. V lost 5 bases, J lost 2 bases, and 11 bases stayed unmatched. The CDR3 sequence: CASSPWTGGGKNTEAFF. The CDR3 region has the DNA TGTGCCAGCAGCCCTTGGACAGGGGGGGGCAAAAACACTGAAGCTTTCTTT.

This clonotype counts as medium-sized. The chain employs TRBV18 and TRBJ1-2, with D perhaps matching TRBD1 (6 bases). The CDR3 is 14 amino acids. The germline V and J ends were trimmed by 3 bases and 2 bases, with 10 bases remaining between them. Germline V gene lookup returns CDR1 KGHSH and CDR2 LQKENI. The CDR3 region is CASSPAGANYGYTF. CDR3 bases: TGTGCCAGCTCACCCGCGGGGGCGAACTATGGCTACACCTTC.

This clonotype has a handful of counts. V is TRBV27 and J is TRBJ2-3, with D uncertain. Germline-derived CDR1 and CDR2 are MNHEY and SMNVEV (reference sequence). The CDR3 contains 13 residues. V was clipped by 6 bases and J by 2 bases, with 9 bases between them. The CDR3 protein is CASRGLSTDTQYF. The CDR3 DNA reads as TGTGCCAGCAGAGGCTTGTCCACAGATACGCAGTATTTT.

Ten or more counts support this clonotype. The chain combines TRBV6-5 with TRBJ2-7; the match to TRBD1 covers 9 bases. Germline V gene lookup returns CDR1 MNHEY and CDR2 SVGAGI. J was trimmed by 3 bases and V by 10 bases; bases with no gene match: 10. The CDR3 has 14 amino acids. The DNA of the CDR3 is TGTGCCACCTCACCGGGACAGGGTTACTACGAGCAGTACTTC. Its translation is CATSPGQGYYEQYF.

This clonotype was observed a handful of times. The CDR3: CASSLVAGDRGEQYF. CDR3 bases: TGTGCCAGCAGCTTGGTCGCGGGAGATCGGGGCGAGCAGTACTTC. J is TRBJ2-7 and V is TRBV5-4, with TRBD2 matching over 7 bases. The J segment lost 6 bases and the V segment lost 0 bases, leaving 9 bases of the junction unmatched. Germline lookup yields CDR1 SGHNT and CDR2 YYREEE (reference sequence). The CDR3 has 15 residues.